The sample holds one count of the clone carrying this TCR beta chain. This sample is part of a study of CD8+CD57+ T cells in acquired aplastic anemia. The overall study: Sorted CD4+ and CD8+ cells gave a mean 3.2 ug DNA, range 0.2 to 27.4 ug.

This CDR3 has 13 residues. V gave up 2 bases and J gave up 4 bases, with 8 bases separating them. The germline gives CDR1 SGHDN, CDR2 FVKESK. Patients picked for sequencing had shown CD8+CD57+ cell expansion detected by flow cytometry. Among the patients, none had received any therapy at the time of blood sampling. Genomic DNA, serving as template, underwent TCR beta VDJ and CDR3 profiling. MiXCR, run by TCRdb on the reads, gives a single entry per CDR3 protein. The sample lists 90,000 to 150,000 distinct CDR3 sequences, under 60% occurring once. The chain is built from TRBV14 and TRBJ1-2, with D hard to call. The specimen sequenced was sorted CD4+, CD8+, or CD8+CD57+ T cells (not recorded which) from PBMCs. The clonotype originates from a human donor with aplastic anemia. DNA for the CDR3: TGTGCCAGCAGCCAAAGCACTGGCTATGGCTACACCTTC. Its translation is CASSQSTGYGYTF.